Listed below are T cell receptor beta chains from one sample, sequenced in a study of T cell responses to AZD1222 COVID-19 vaccine. The data were produced by immunoSEQ multiplex PCR, yet TCRdb's version contains in-frame clones alone and is incomplete. The profile shows 95,000 to 100,000 clones, roughly 87% of them singletons. The sample was peripheral blood, taken on day 0 of AZD1222 vaccination. These receptor sequences come from an adult in good health. The CDR3 runs from the conserved cysteine through the conserved F or W. Each record gives: D gene, clone size, V gene, J gene, CDR3 protein, CDR3 DNA. A D gene is named only where the DNA matches it firmly. Clone size is stated in some rows and not others, as once, few, many or a class when expanded.

>-|few|TRBV7-9|TRBJ1-4
CASSGAGGTGEKLFF
TGTGCCAGTTCCGGAGCTGGGGGTACGGGCGAAAAACTGTTTTTT
>TRBD1|-|TRBV28|TRBJ1-2
CASSTGENYTF
TGTGCCAGCAGCACAGGGGAGAACTACACCTTC
>-|-|TRBV11-2|TRBJ2-1
CASSFTGGDEQFF
TGTGCCAGCAGCTTTACTGGGGGTGATGAGCAGTTCTTC
>TRBD1|-|TRBV5-1|TRBJ1-4
CASSSSPGQVNEKLFF
TGCGCCAGCAGCTCGAGCCCGGGACAGGTCAATGAAAAACTGTTTTTT
>-|-|TRBV3-1/TRBV3-2|TRBJ2-2
CASSQGLITGELFF
TGTGCCAGCAGCCAAGGACTTATCACCGGGGAGCTGTTTTTT
>-|-|TRBV12-3/TRBV12-4|TRBJ2-7
CASSLLVYEQYF
TGTGCCAGCAGTTTATTGGTTTACGAGCAGTACTTC
>-|-|TRBV5-1|TRBJ2-5
CASSLGLTTTETQYF
TGCGCCAGCAGCTTAGGCCTGACTACAACGGAGACCCAGTACTTC
>-|-|TRBV15|TRBJ2-2
CATSRDRPGELFF
TGTGCCACCAGCAGAGATCGTCCCGGGGAGCTGTTTTTT
>-|-|TRBV11-3|TRBJ2-2
CASSSRNTGELFF
TGTGCCAGCAGCTCCCGAAACACCGGGGAGCTGTTTTTT
>TRBD2|-|TRBV5-6|TRBJ2-5
CASRRSGGPIGTQYF
TGTGCCAGCAGACGTTCGGGAGGGCCGATCGGGACCCAGTACTTC
>TRBD2|-|TRBV7-2|TRBJ2-1
CASSSGLGSYNEQFF
TGTGCCAGCAGCTCGGGACTAGGATCCTACAATGAGCAGTTCTTC
>-|-|TRBV2|TRBJ2-6
CASRTGLNSGANVLTF
TGTGCCAGCAGGACCGGACTCAACTCTGGGGCCAACGTCCTGACTTTC
>-|-|TRBV12-3/TRBV12-4|TRBJ2-7
CASSFRRLEQYF
TGTGCCAGCAGTTTCAGGCGACTTGAGCAGTACTTC
>TRBD1|-|TRBV15|TRBJ2-5
CATSRGQGVSETQYF
TGTGCCACCAGCAGGGGACAGGGGGTGTCAGAGACCCAGTACTTC
>-|-|TRBV11-2|TRBJ1-1
CASSLMGPNTEAFF
TGTGCCAGCAGCTTAATGGGGCCGAACACTGAAGCTTTCTTT
>-|-|TRBV6-1|TRBJ2-7
CASSEFGYEQYF
TGTGCCAGCAGTGAATTTGGGTACGAGCAGTACTTC
>-|-|TRBV7-9|TRBJ2-2
CASVSANTGELFF
TGTGCCAGCGTGTCGGCGAACACCGGGGAGCTGTTTTTT
>TRBD1|few|TRBV30|TRBJ1-1
CAWSVRDRGPEAFF
TGTGCCTGGAGTGTGAGGGACAGGGGCCCTGAAGCTTTCTTT
>-|-|TRBV27|TRBJ1-5
CASSPLGGNQPQHF
TGTGCCAGCAGTCCCCTAGGGGGCAATCAGCCCCAGCATTTT
>-|-|TRBV6-5|TRBJ2-7
CASSYGISNYEQYF
TGTGCCAGCAGTTACGGCATTTCCAACTACGAGCAGTACTTC
>-|once|TRBV10-3|TRBJ2-1
CAISDLAETYNEQFF
TGTGCCATCAGTGATTTGGCGGAGACGTACAATGAGCAGTTCTTC
>-|-|TRBV30|TRBJ1-1
CAWSEDLRPEAFF
TGTGCCTGGAGTGAGGACTTGAGGCCTGAAGCTTTCTTT
>TRBD1|-|TRBV9|TRBJ2-7
CASSVDGTGPHEQYF
TGTGCCAGCAGCGTAGATGGGACAGGGCCCCACGAGCAGTACTTC
>-|-|TRBV27|TRBJ2-3
CASSLSLRESTDTQYF
TGTGCCAGCAGTTTATCCCTTCGGGAGAGCACAGATACGCAGTATTTT
>TRBD1|-|TRBV5-4|TRBJ2-2
CASSPARTGTNTGELFF
TGTGCCAGCAGCCCCGCCCGGACAGGGACGAACACCGGGGAGCTGTTTTTT
>TRBD1|-|TRBV4-1|TRBJ1-2
CASSGTASYGYTF
TGCGCCAGCTCCGGGACAGCATCTTATGGCTACACCTTC
>-|-|TRBV30|TRBJ2-2
CAWAHKGGTGELFF
TGTGCCTGGGCCCACAAAGGGGGAACCGGGGAGCTGTTTTTT
>TRBD1|-|TRBV30|TRBJ1-1
CAWNRGRVVTEAFF
TGTGCCTGGAACAGGGGGCGGGTTGTCACTGAAGCTTTCTTT
>-|once|TRBV5-5|TRBJ2-7
CASSLAYRSSREQYF
TGTGCCAGCAGCTTGGCGTATCGGAGCTCCCGGGAGCAGTACTTC
>TRBD2|-|TRBV3-1/TRBV3-2|TRBJ2-7
CASSRDILAGALQYF
TGTGCCAGCAGCCGAGACATACTAGCGGGAGCTTTACAGTACTTC
>TRBD2|-|TRBV5-6|TRBJ2-3
CASSSSGRTRTDTQYF
TGTGCCAGCAGCTCTAGCGGGAGGACCCGCACAGATACGCAGTATTTT
>-|-|TRBV7-2|TRBJ2-7
CASSLRRVQDHEQYF
TGTGCCAGCAGCTTAAGGAGGGTTCAGGATCACGAGCAGTACTTC
>TRBD1|few|TRBV7-9|TRBJ2-2
CASSPGTGSTGELFF
TGTGCCAGCAGCCCCGGGACAGGGTCGACCGGGGAGCTGTTTTTT
>-|-|TRBV27|TRBJ2-1
CASSLSRRYNEQFF
TGTGCCAGCAGTTTATCGCGCCGGTACAATGAGCAGTTCTTC
>-|-|TRBV4-1|TRBJ2-7
CASSQDWFSRSYEQYF
TGCGCCAGCAGCCAAGATTGGTTTAGCAGGTCCTACGAGCAGTACTTC
>TRBD1|-|TRBV18|TRBJ1-2
CASSPQRLRQGATNYGYTF
TGTGCCAGCTCACCACAACGTCTGCGACAGGGGGCGACTAACTATGGCTACACCTTC
>-|-|TRBV15|TRBJ2-1
CATSRDQQRPGQFF
TGTGCCACCAGCAGAGATCAGCAGCGCCCTGGGCAGTTCTTC
>-|-|TRBV4-1|TRBJ2-5
CASSQNTELQETQYF
TGCGCCAGCAGCCAAAACACCGAGTTACAAGAGACCCAGTACTTC
>-|-|TRBV15|TRBJ1-1
CATSRYTGSYTEAFF
TGTGCCACCAGCAGGTACACAGGGTCCTACACTGAAGCTTTCTTT
>TRBD2|-|TRBV7-8|TRBJ2-7
CASSVGTSGIYEQYF
TGTGCCAGCAGCGTCGGGACTAGCGGGATCTACGAGCAGTACTTC
>-|-|TRBV10-2|TRBJ1-5
CASCTGANQPQHF
TGCGCCAGTTGTACAGGAGCCAATCAGCCCCAGCATTTT
>TRBD1|-|TRBV7-8|TRBJ1-4
CASSSGGLGEKLFF
TGTGCCAGCAGCTCAGGGGGGTTGGGTGAAAAACTGTTTTTT
>-|once|TRBV19|TRBJ1-2
CASSIGGVLPNYGYTF
TGTGCCAGTAGTATAGGCGGGGTACTTCCTAACTATGGCTACACCTTC
>TRBD2|-|TRBV5-5|TRBJ2-3
CASSPGLDSTDTQYF
TGTGCCAGCAGCCCAGGACTAGACAGCACAGATACGCAGTATTTT
>-|-|TRBV3-1/TRBV3-2|TRBJ1-5
CASSQGPNQPQHF
TGTGCCAGCAGCCAAGGCCCCAATCAGCCCCAGCATTTT
>-|-|TRBV14|TRBJ2-7
CASSQKGGPGSYEQYF
TGTGCCAGCAGCCAAAAGGGCGGGCCAGGCTCCTACGAGCAGTACTTC
>-|-|TRBV24-1|TRBJ1-3
CATSDRGGNTIYF
TGTGCCACCAGTGATAGGGGTGGAAACACCATATATTTT
>-|-|TRBV6-5|TRBJ1-1
CASRVTGAFF
TGTGCCAGCAGAGTGACTGGAGCTTTCTTT
>-|-|TRBV6-5|TRBJ1-2
CASRAFRGPNYGYTF
TGTGCCAGCAGAGCCTTCCGGGGCCCTAACTATGGCTACACCTTC
>-|-|TRBV3-1/TRBV3-2|TRBJ2-3
CASSPGEPGGDTQYF
TGTGCCAGCAGCCCGGGGGAGCCTGGAGGAGATACGCAGTATTTT
>-|-|TRBV30|TRBJ1-1
CACRAKGSLRKNTEAFF
TGTGCCTGCCGGGCTAAAGGATCATTAAGGAAGAACACTGAAGCTTTCTTT